This TCR beta chain was recorded in a study of T-cell memory formation after mild COVID-19. The CDR3 has 15 amino acids. CDR1 SGHAT and CDR2 FQNNGV come from the germline V gene. Trimming pared 5 bases from V and 2 bases from J, leaving 16 bases between. Whole-study results and caveats: SARS-CoV-2 specificity of second-wave clones peaking day 37 was unconfirmed.

This clonotype was recorded once. What it binds is not known. TCRdb passed the 5' RACE reads through MiXCR, listing each CDR3 protein once. Of just under 150,000 distinct CDR3 sequences in the sample, about 19% were seen once. This clonotype was sampled from an adult woman who had mild COVID-19 (a few samples of this study predate the infection). Cell type and time point are not known. Sequencing was done on a sample of PBMCs or a T cell subset sorted from them (not recorded which). This chain links TRBV11-2 with TRBJ2-7, with a tentative D call TRBD1 (7 bases). Written as DNA, the CDR3 is TGTGCCAGCAGCCCCTTATCCAGGGGGGCCTACGAGCAGTACTTC. Protein product: CASSPLSRGAYEQYF.